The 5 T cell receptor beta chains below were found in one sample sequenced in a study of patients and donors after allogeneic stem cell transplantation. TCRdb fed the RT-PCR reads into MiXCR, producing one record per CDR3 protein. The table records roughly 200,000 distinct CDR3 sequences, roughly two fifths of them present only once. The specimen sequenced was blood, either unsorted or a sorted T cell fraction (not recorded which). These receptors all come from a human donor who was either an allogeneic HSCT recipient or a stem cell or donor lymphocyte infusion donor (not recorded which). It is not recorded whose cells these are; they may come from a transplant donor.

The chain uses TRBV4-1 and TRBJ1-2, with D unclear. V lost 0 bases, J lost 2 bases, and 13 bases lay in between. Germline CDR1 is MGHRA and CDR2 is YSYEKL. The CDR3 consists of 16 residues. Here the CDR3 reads CASSQDPNGWNYGYTF. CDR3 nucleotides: TGCGCCAGCAGCCAAGATCCCAACGGTTGGAACTATGGCTACACCTTC.

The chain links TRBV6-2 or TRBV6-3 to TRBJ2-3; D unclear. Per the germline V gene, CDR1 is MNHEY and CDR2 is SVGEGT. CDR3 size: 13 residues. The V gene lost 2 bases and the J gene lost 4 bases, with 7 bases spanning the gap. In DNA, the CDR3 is TGTGCCAGCAGTTACGTGGCGGCAGATACGCAGTATTTT. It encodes CASSYVAADTQYF.

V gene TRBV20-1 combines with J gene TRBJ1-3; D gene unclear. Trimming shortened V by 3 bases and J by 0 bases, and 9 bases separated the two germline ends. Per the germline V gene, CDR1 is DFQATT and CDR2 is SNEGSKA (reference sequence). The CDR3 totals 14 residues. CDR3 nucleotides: TGCAGTGCTAGCGCGGCGAACTCTGGAAACACCATATATTTT. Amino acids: CSASAANSGNTIYF.

CDR3 region: CSGRGQPTDTQYF. CDR3 in DNA: TGCAGCGGCCGGGGACAGCCAACAGATACGCAGTATTTT. This rearrangement joins TRBV29-1 to TRBJ2-3, with TRBD1 identical over 7 bases. Germline CDR1 SQVTM, CDR2 ANQGSEA. The CDR3 totals 13 residues. The ends lost 7 bases at V and 3 bases at J; junction bases unmatched: 7.

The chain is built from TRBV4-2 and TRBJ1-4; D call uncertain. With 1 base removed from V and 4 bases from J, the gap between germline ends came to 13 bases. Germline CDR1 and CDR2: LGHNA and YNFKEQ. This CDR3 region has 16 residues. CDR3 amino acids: CASSQVTNRVNEKLFF. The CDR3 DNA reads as TGTGCCAGCAGCCAAGTCACCAATCGGGTTAATGAAAAACTGTTTTTT.